Each of the 2 T cell receptor beta chains below was sequenced from the same sample in a study of human versus mouse CDR3 diversity and MHC coevolution. The repertoire was sequenced with immunoSEQ multiplex PCR; TCRdb's copy has only in-frame clones and lacks some. The sample contains roughly 80,000 clones, roughly 93% of which appear only once. Material: naive CD4+ T cells from blood. The subset here: CD45RO-negative CD62L-positive naive CD4 T cells. These receptors came from a person aged 30 to 70 in good health.

This chain uses TRBV7-8 with TRBJ1-1; D remains unclear. The V and J ends lost 1 base and 6 bases respectively, with 9 bases between them. Germline loops: CDR1 SGHVS, CDR2 FQNEAQ. The CDR3 is 13 amino acids. CDR3 DNA sequence: TGTGCCAGCAGCTTAGGCAGGTCCGCTGAAGCTTTCTTT. Amino acid sequence: CASSLGRSAEAFF.

This chain connects TRBV4-3 to TRBJ1-1; tentatively, D is TRBD1 (5 bases). Trimming pared 0 bases from V and 11 bases from J, leaving 19 bases between. The CDR3 contains 15 residues. Germline V gives CDR1 LGHNA, CDR2 YSLEER. CDR3 sequence reads: CASSQDPRDGVMAFF. The CDR3, as DNA: TGCGCCAGCAGCCAAGATCCCAGGGATGGGGTCATGGCTTTCTTT.